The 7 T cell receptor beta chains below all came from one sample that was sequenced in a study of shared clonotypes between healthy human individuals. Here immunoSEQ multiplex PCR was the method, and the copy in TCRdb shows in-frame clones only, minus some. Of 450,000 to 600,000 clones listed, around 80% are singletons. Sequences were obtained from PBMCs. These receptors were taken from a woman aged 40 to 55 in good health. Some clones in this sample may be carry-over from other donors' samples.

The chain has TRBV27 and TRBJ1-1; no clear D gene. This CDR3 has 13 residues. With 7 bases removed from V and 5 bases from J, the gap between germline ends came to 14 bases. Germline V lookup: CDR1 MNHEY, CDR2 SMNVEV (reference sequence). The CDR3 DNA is TGTGCCAGCAAAGAGGGTTTGTGGACTGAAGCTTTCTTT. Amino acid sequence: CASKEGLWTEAFF.

The DNA for the CDR3 is TGTGCCAGCAGTTTGGCTCTCTATGGCTACACCTTC. This codes for CASSLALYGYTF. The V gene is TRBV28, the J gene TRBJ1-2; D ambiguous. V shed 3 bases and J shed 4 bases, with 6 bases lying between them. Per the germline V gene, CDR1 is MDHEN and CDR2 is SYDVKM. This CDR3 has 12 amino acids.

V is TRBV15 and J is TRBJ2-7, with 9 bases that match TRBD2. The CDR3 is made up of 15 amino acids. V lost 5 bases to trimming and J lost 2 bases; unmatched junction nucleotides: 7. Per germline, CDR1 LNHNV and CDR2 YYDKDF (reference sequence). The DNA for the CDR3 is TGTGCCACCAGCTCTCAGACTAGCGGACCCTACGAGCAGTACTTC. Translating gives CATSSQTSGPYEQYF.

CDR3 DNA: TGTGCCAGCACCTCCGGCAGATCGGCCTACGAGCAGTACTTC. Translated: CASTSGRSAYEQYF. The chain links TRBV28 to TRBJ2-5, with unresolved D. Gene TRBJ2-7 matches the end of the DNA better, so the J call may be wrong. Germline V gene sequence: CDR1 MDHEN, CDR2 SYDVKM. The CDR3 is made up of 14 amino acids.

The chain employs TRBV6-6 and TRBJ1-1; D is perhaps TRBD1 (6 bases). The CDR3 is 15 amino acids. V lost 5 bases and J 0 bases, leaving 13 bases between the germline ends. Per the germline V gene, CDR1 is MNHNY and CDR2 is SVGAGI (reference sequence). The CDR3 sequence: CASSQRTALNTEAFF. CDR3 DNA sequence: TGTGCCAGCAGTCAAAGGACAGCTCTGAACACTGAAGCTTTCTTT.

The CDR3 region has the DNA TGTGCCAGCAGTTCTCTAGGCATTTTCGGCTACGAGCAGTACTTC. This gives the protein CASSSLGIFGYEQYF. V and J are TRBV28 and TRBJ2-7; D gene uncertain. V gave up 4 bases and J gave up 3 bases, with 16 bases separating them. There are 15 residues in the CDR3. Germline V lookup: CDR1 MDHEN, CDR2 SYDVKM.

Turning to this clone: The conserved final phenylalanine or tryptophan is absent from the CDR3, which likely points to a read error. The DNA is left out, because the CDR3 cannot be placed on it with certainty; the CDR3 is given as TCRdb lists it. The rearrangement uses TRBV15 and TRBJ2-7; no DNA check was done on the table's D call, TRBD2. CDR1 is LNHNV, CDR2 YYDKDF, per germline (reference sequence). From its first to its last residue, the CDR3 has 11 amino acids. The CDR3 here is CATSRGGSGEA.